This T cell receptor beta chain was profiled in a study of blood T cell repertoires in COVID-19. Study details: Acute-phase and convalescent COVID-19 samples originated in the United States, Italy and Spain. T cells, B-cell-depleted T cells, or PBMCs supplied cDNA or gDNA.

Some clones are missing from TCRdb's copy, which holds only in-frame ones; the method was immunoSEQ multiplex PCR. The sample includes about 80,000 clones, approximately 88% of them seen just once. The CDR3 has 13 amino acids. Germline assignment: CDR1 MNHEY and CDR2 SVGEGT. Trimming took 6 bases from V and 4 from J, leaving 10 bases between them. The V call is TRBV6-2 or TRBV6-3, the J call TRBJ2-1; tentative D call: TRBD1 (5 bases). The sequencing input was peripheral blood. This receptor was taken from an elderly woman with acute or convalescent COVID-19. CDR3 sequence (DNA): TGTGCCAGCAGCCCACAGGTATACAATGAGCAGTTCTTC. This encodes CASSPQVYNEQFF.